This is a list of T cell receptor beta chains from one sample in a study of blood T cell repertoires in COVID-19. Data came from immunoSEQ multiplex PCR; TCRdb stores just in-frame clones and leaves some out. The data show over 75,000 clones, roughly 84% seen once. The sequenced material came from peripheral blood. These receptors all come from a woman older than 75 with active or convalescent COVID-19. The CDR3 runs from the conserved cysteine through the conserved F or W. A D gene is named only where the DNA matches it firmly. Clone size is shown for a subset of rows, as once, few, many or a class of expanded clone.

CDR3,DNA,length,D,J,size,V
CATSRDIGLMYNEQFF,TGTGCCACCAGCAGAGATATAGGACTGATGTACAATGAGCAGTTCTTC,16,NA,TRBJ2-1,NA,TRBV15
CASSLDRGHTDTQYF,TGTGCCAGCAGCTTGGACAGGGGGCATACAGATACGCAGTATTTT,15,TRBD1,TRBJ2-3,NA,TRBV5-4
CASRSNRARGSGNTIYF,TGTGCAAGTCGCTCGAACAGGGCACGCGGCTCTGGAAACACCATATATTTT,17,NA,TRBJ1-3,few,TRBV12-2
CASSVRTGNTEAFF,TGTGCCAGCAGTGTTAGGACAGGGAACACTGAAGCTTTCTTT,14,TRBD1,TRBJ1-1,once,TRBV2
CASKLGSSSTDTQYF,TGTGCCAGTAAGCTCGGTAGTTCTAGCACAGATACGCAGTATTTT,15,NA,TRBJ2-3,NA,TRBV19
CASSRLAGREQYF,TGCGCCAGCAGTAGACTAGCGGGAAGGGAGCAGTACTTC,13,TRBD2,TRBJ2-7,NA,TRBV10-1
CASSQIRLLGYTF,TGTGCCAGCAGCCAAATTAGACTCTTAGGCTACACCTTC,13,NA,TRBJ1-2,NA,TRBV14
CASSEHRNYGYTF,TGTGCCAGCAGTGAACACAGAAACTATGGCTACACCTTC,13,NA,TRBJ1-2,NA,TRBV2
CASSFTDTQYF,TGCGCCAGCTCCTTCACAGATACGCAGTATTTT,11,NA,TRBJ2-3,NA,TRBV5-1
CASSLVPTLDSAYDYTF,TGCGCCAGCAGCTTGGTCCCCACCTTAGACAGCGCCTATGACTACACCTTC,17,NA,TRBJ1-2,NA,TRBV5-1
CASGFDRDSYNEQFF,TGTGCCAGCGGATTTGACAGGGACTCCTACAATGAGCAGTTCTTC,15,TRBD1,TRBJ2-1,NA,TRBV2
CASSAPGQGARFGYTF,TGTGCCAGCAGTGCCCCGGGACAGGGGGCGAGGTTTGGCTACACCTTC,16,TRBD1,TRBJ1-2,NA,TRBV25-1
CASSLGRQGGETQYF,TGTGCCAGCAGCTTAGGGAGACAGGGAGGAGAGACCCAGTACTTC,15,NA,TRBJ2-5,NA,TRBV7-9
CASSNFGTSGSTDTQYF,TGTGCCAGCAGTAACTTTGGGACTAGCGGCAGCACAGATACGCAGTATTTT,17,TRBD2,TRBJ2-3,NA,TRBV28
CASSIITGNTGELFF,TGTGCCAGTAGTATAATAACAGGGAACACCGGGGAGCTGTTTTTT,15,NA,TRBJ2-2,NA,TRBV19
CASSNRQKNTEAFF,TGTGCCAGCAGTAATAGACAGAAGAACACTGAAGCTTTCTTT,14,NA,TRBJ1-1,NA,TRBV27
CASNHRGRETQYF,TGTGCCAGCAATCACAGGGGGCGGGAGACCCAGTACTTC,13,TRBD1,TRBJ2-5,once,TRBV14
CASSSWTSGRVGELFF,TGTGCCAGCAGCTCCTGGACTAGCGGGAGGGTCGGGGAGCTGTTTTTT,16,TRBD2,TRBJ2-2,NA,TRBV5-4
CASSYHRDMNTEAFF,TGTGCCAGCAGTTACCACAGGGACATGAACACTGAAGCTTTCTTT,15,NA,TRBJ1-1,NA,TRBV6-5
CASSSGDSSLSPLHF,TGCGCCAGCAGCTCCGGGGACAGTTCCTTATCACCCCTCCACTTT,15,TRBD1,TRBJ1-6,NA,TRBV5-1
CSVATMPGGGYTF,TGCAGCGTTGCGACGATGCCTGGGGGGGGCTACACCTTC,13,NA,TRBJ1-2,once,TRBV29-1
CASSFAGGAYGYTF,TGTGCCAGCAGTTTCGCGGGGGGCGCCTATGGCTACACCTTC,14,NA,TRBJ1-2,NA,TRBV28
CASSLNSNTGELFF,TGCGCCAGCAGCTTGAACTCGAACACCGGGGAGCTGTTTTTT,14,NA,TRBJ2-2,NA,TRBV5-1
CASSIGGSGGKLFF,TGTGCCAGTAGTATAGGAGGGTCCGGCGGAAAACTGTTTTTT,14,NA,TRBJ1-4,NA,TRBV19
CAISAEGGGGAFF,TGTGCCATCAGTGCCGAAGGGGGCGGAGGAGCTTTCTTT,13,TRBD1,TRBJ1-1,NA,TRBV10-3
CASSLGQGSLLDGYTF,TGTGCCAGCAGCCTCGGACAGGGGAGTCTGTTGGATGGCTACACCTTC,16,TRBD1,TRBJ1-2,once,TRBV3-1/TRBV3-2
CASSRTGSNSPLHF,TGTGCCAGCAGCCGAACAGGCTCTAATTCACCCCTCCACTTT,14,NA,TRBJ1-6,NA,TRBV11-2
CASSLGQGTGEQYF,TGTGCCAGCAGTTTGGGACAGGGGACTGGCGAGCAGTACTTC,14,TRBD1,TRBJ2-7,NA,TRBV2
CASTRDRVNYEQYF,TGTGCCAGCACCCGGGACAGGGTGAACTACGAGCAGTACTTC,14,TRBD1,TRBJ2-7,NA,TRBV6-6
CASSGLTAGNTIYF,TGTGCCAGCAGTGGACTCACGGCGGGAAACACCATATATTTT,14,NA,TRBJ1-3,few,TRBV3-1/TRBV3-2
CASSEGGGPINEQFF,TGTGCCAGCAGTGAGGGGGGGGGACCGATCAATGAGCAGTTCTTC,15,TRBD2,TRBJ2-1,NA,TRBV2
CASTLAGSDEQYF,TGCGCCAGCACTCTAGCGGGTAGCGACGAGCAGTACTTC,13,TRBD2,TRBJ2-7,once,TRBV5-1
CATSGGASETQYF,TGTGCGACCAGCGGGGGGGCTTCAGAGACCCAGTACTTC,13,TRBD2,TRBJ2-5,NA,TRBV11-2
CASRGLSYGYTF,TGTGCCAGCAGGGGGCTGTCTTATGGCTACACCTTC,12,NA,TRBJ1-2,NA,TRBV27
CASSTRTGFGNQPQHF,TGTGCCAGTAGTACCCGGACAGGGTTTGGCAATCAGCCCCAGCATTTT,16,TRBD1,TRBJ1-5,NA,TRBV19
CASSELPRGAGANVLTF,TGTGCCAGCAGTGAGCTGCCCAGGGGGGCTGGGGCCAACGTCCTGACTTTC,17,NA,TRBJ2-6,NA,TRBV2
CASSLGGTTSGANVLTF,TGCGCCAGCAGCTTGGGGGGGACAACCTCTGGGGCCAACGTCCTGACTTTC,17,NA,TRBJ2-6,NA,TRBV5-1